This TCR beta chain was recorded in a study of neoadjuvant nivolumab and ipilimumab in lung cancer. In the study overall: The combination arm added day-1 ipilimumab 1 mg/kg to nivolumab 3 mg/kg on days 1, 15, 29.

Per germline, CDR1 SGDLS and CDR2 YYNGEE. The CDR3 has 15 amino acids. V shed 4 bases and J shed 0 bases, with 13 bases lying between them. Clones were read by immunoSEQ multiplex PCR, and TCRdb kept only the in-frame ones, dropping some. The sample yields some 50,000 clones, around nine tenths seen once. Broader study findings: TCR clonality did not significantly correlate with pathologic tumor regression. Only two of four nivolumab-treated tumors gained richness and clonality by surgery. A small number of samples were TCR sequenced.

A word on this clone: Its target is unknown.

This chain uses TRBV9 with TRBJ1-1; a possible D gene is TRBD1 (6 bases). This specimen was blood, taken before neoadjuvant nivolumab, alone or with ipilimumab. The source of this sequence is an adult with non-small cell lung cancer. Some clones in this sample may be carry-over from other donors' samples. CDR3 nucleotide sequence: TGTGCCAGCAGCCCTCAGGGGCGACTGAACACTGAAGCTTTCTTT. It codes for CASSPQGRLNTEAFF.